A single sample is the source of the 9 T cell receptor beta chains below, sequenced in a study of cytomegalovirus exposure and HLA in healthy donors. With 60 Vbeta and 13 Jbeta primers, the PCR was carried out. TCRdb keeps only in-frame clones here, not all; method: immunoSEQ multiplex PCR. The table has approximately 170,000 clones, over 60% seen once. What was sequenced was PBMCs. The receptors originated from a female donor in good health and CMV-seronegative.

The chain joins TRBV13 to TRBJ2-1, with TRBD1 matching 9 bases. Losses at the gene ends were 3 bases for V and 6 bases for J; bases not matched to a gene: 6. This CDR3 comprises 15 residues. Germline V lookup: CDR1 PRHDT, CDR2 FYEKMQ (reference sequence). CDR3 DNA sequence: TGTGCCAGCAGCTTTGGGGACAGGGTACGCAATGAGCAGTTCTTC. The encoded protein is CASSFGDRVRNEQFF.

The chain combines TRBV11-2 with TRBJ2-7; TRBD1 aligns across 10 bases. CDR1 is SGHAT and CDR2 is FQNNGV in the germline V gene. V lost 5 bases to trimming and J lost 4 bases; unmatched junction nucleotides: 5. The CDR3 consists of 14 residues. The CDR3 DNA is TGTGCCAGCAGCCGGGGACAGGGGTATTACGAGCAGTACTTC. This encodes CASSRGQGYYEQYF.

The chain joins TRBV16 to TRBJ2-7, with 9 positions matching TRBD1. This CDR3 spans 15 amino acids. Germline trimming cut 4 bases from V and 0 bases from J; bases unmatched to any gene: 4. From germline, CDR1 is KGHSY and CDR2 FQNENV. The CDR3 DNA reads TGTGCCAGCAGCCCCCAGGGACAGGGCTCCTACGAGCAGTACTTC. It translates to CASSPQGQGSYEQYF.

The chain carries TRBV9 and TRBJ2-1, with 8 bases matching TRBD2. V shed 0 bases, J shed 0 bases, and the junction held 2 bases outside the gene matches. CDR3 size: 16 residues. Germline V lookup: CDR1 SGDLS, CDR2 YYNGEE. The CDR3 nucleotides read TGTGCCAGCAGCGTAGTGGGGACTAGCTCCTACAATGAGCAGTTCTTC. Its protein product is CASSVVGTSSYNEQFF.

The chain joins TRBV27 to TRBJ1-6; D is possibly TRBD1 (6 bases). The V end lost 6 bases, the J end lost 7 bases, and 10 bases lay between the germline ends. CDR1 is MNHEY and CDR2 is SMNVEV in the germline V gene (reference sequence). The CDR3 has 13 amino acids. DNA for the CDR3: TGTGCCAGCAGCTTTACAGGGAATTCACCCCTCCACTTT. As protein: CASSFTGNSPLHF.

The chain is built from TRBV19 and TRBJ2-3, with 7 bases fitting TRBD1. The CDR3 runs to 16 residues. Trimming at V came to 5 bases and at J to 2 bases, leaving 10 bases not matched to a gene. Germline V gives CDR1 LNHDA, CDR2 SQIVND (reference sequence). In DNA, the CDR3 is TGTGCCAGTAGTGGGGAAATTGACAGGGTCACAGATACGCAGTATTTT. Translated, it gives CASSGEIDRVTDTQYF.

This chain joins TRBV5-6 and TRBJ2-1; D is unclear. The CDR3 is 12 residues long. CDR1 is SGHDT, CDR2 YYEEEE, per germline. V lost 2 bases and J lost 7, with 7 bases in between. CDR3 nucleotides: TGTGCCAGCAGCTTCAACTATAATGAGCAGTTCTTC. It specifies CASSFNYNEQFF.

The chain employs TRBV28 and TRBJ1-2; possible D gene TRBD1, 6 bases. This CDR3 has 15 residues. The germline V gene has CDR1 MDHEN and CDR2 SYDVKM. Trimming cost V 5 bases and J 7 bases, with 20 bases left between them. The CDR3 region has the DNA TGTGCCAGCAGTCTTGGTGGCAGGGCAGGGGTTGGCTACACCTTC. Protein sequence: CASSLGGRAGVGYTF.

The V gene is TRBV5-4, the J gene TRBJ2-2, with D maybe TRBD2 (6 bases). CDR3 size: 14 residues. Trimming cost V 4 bases and J 2 bases, with 9 bases left between them. CDR1 and CDR2 from the germline V gene are SGHNT and YYREEE (reference sequence). The CDR3 here is CASSRAGNTGELFF. The CDR3 DNA is TGTGCCAGCAGCAGGGCGGGAAACACCGGGGAGCTGTTTTTT.